The 14 T cell receptor beta chains in this list originate from one sample, sequenced in a study of blood T cell repertoires in COVID-19. Some clones are missing from TCRdb's copy, which holds only in-frame ones; the method was immunoSEQ multiplex PCR. The sample has around 130,000 clones, about 84% seen once; the top ten hold less than 15%. Sequenced input: peripheral blood. The receptors derive from a woman aged 55 to 70 with acute or convalescent COVID-19.

The V gene is TRBV10-2, the J gene TRBJ2-1; 9 positions match TRBD1. Unmatched junction bases numbered 6, after V lost 3 bases and J lost 6 bases. Germline loops: CDR1 WSHSY, CDR2 SAAADI. This CDR3 spans 15 amino acids. CDR3: CASSEQGASSNEQFF. Here the CDR3 DNA reads TGCGCCAGCAGTGAACAGGGGGCATCTAGCAATGAGCAGTTCTTC.

V and J are TRBV10-3 and TRBJ2-2, with D perhaps TRBD2 (6 bases). The CDR3 length is 16 residues. Germline CDR1 ENHRY, CDR2 SYGVKD. Trimming pared 8 bases from V and 2 bases from J, leaving 18 bases between. DNA of the CDR3: TGTGCCATCCCCGGGGACGGGGGTTCCAACACCGGGGAGCTGTTTTTT. It is translated as CAIPGDGGSNTGELFF.

The gene calls are TRBV6-6 and TRBJ1-3, with D perhaps matching TRBD1 (6 bases). V was cut by 5 bases and J by 1 base, with 15 bases left in between. Germline V gives CDR1 MNHNY, CDR2 SVGAGI (reference sequence). CDR3 size: 16 residues. The DNA of the CDR3 is TGTGCCAGCAGTCGAAACAGGGTAGCATCTGGAAACACCATATATTTT. As protein: CASSRNRVASGNTIYF.

The V call is TRBV6-4, the J call TRBJ2-3, with 8 bases that match TRBD2. The V segment lost 1 base and the J segment 0 bases; nucleotides outside the gene matches: 3. The CDR3 covers 16 residues. Germline CDR1 and CDR2: MRHNA and SNTAGT. The CDR3, as DNA: TGTGCCAGCAGTGACTTTAGCGGGGCGAGCACAGATACGCAGTATTTT. Its translation is CASSDFSGASTDTQYF.

This chain connects TRBV9 to TRBJ1-2; 7 bases agree with TRBD1. Germline CDR1 is SGDLS and CDR2 is YYNGEE. V trimming: 4 bases; J trimming: 8 bases; junction bases outside the gene matches: 14. This CDR3 is built from 15 residues. CDR3 sequence (DNA): TGTGCCAGCAGCCTAACCACAGGGGCTGGTTCGGGCTACACCTTC. Translation: CASSLTTGAGSGYTF.

The CDR3 loop reads CASSLAGLGNEKLFF. CDR3 nucleotide sequence: TGTGCCAGCAGCTTGGCCGGGTTAGGTAATGAAAAACTGTTTTTT. The chain couples TRBV5-4 to TRBJ1-4; D is ambiguous. CDR1 and CDR2 (germline): SGHNT, YYREEE (reference sequence). Trimming took off 0 bases at V and 4 bases at J, with 10 bases between the two ends. The CDR3 is 15 residues long.

This clone was seen more than once but under ten times. The rearrangement uses TRBV27 and TRBJ2-7, with a weak D call TRBD2 (6 bases). The germline gives CDR1 MNHEY, CDR2 SMNVEV (reference sequence). The CDR3 loop spans 15 amino acids. The V gene lost 5 bases and the J gene lost 1 base, with 15 bases spanning the gap. The CDR3 sequence: CASSPRGGGSYEQYF. The CDR3 nucleotides are TGTGCCAGCAGTCCCCGGGGAGGCGGATCCTACGAGCAGTACTTC.

V gene TRBV7-2 combines with J gene TRBJ1-5; tentative D call: TRBD1 (5 bases). This CDR3 is 14 amino acids long. Germline-derived CDR1 and CDR2 are SGHTA and FQGNSA. The V end lost 1 base, the J end lost 6 bases, and 10 bases lay between the germline ends. CDR3: CASSLGGGSQPQHF. The CDR3 nucleotides read TGTGCCAGCAGCTTAGGGGGGGGGAGTCAGCCCCAGCATTTT.

With respect to this clone: Sequence at one end of the junction differs from germline and may be a read error. The chain uses TRBV6-5 and TRBJ2-7; D is undetermined. In germline, CDR1 is MNHEY, CDR2 SVGAGI. The CDR3 length is 14 residues. The CDR3, as DNA: TGTGCCAGCTGTTACGGCGTTGACAAATACGAGCAGTACTTC. It codes for CASCYGVDKYEQYF.

The rearrangement links TRBV19 to TRBJ2-1; 8 positions agree with TRBD1. CDR1 LNHDA and CDR2 SQIVND come from the germline V gene (reference sequence). V shed 3 bases, J shed 3 bases, and the junction held 4 bases outside the gene matches. This CDR3 contains 15 residues. CDR3 residues: CASSISGQVYNEQFF. CDR3 DNA sequence: TGTGCCAGTAGTATTTCGGGACAGGTCTACAATGAGCAGTTCTTC.

A few counts support this clone. V and J are TRBV7-3 and TRBJ1-6; D remains ambiguous. The CDR3 length is 13 residues. Germline CDR1 SGHTA, CDR2 FQGTGA. With 5 bases removed from V and 8 bases from J, the gap between germline ends came to 10 bases. For the CDR3, the DNA is TGTGCCAGCAGCCCTTGGGCCTATTCACCCCTCCACTTT. Encoded protein: CASSPWAYSPLHF. Using reference TRBV7-3 and TRBJ1-6 for the parts outside the CDR3, the full variable domain is GAGVSQTPSNKVTEKGKYVELRCDPISGHTALYWYRQSLGQGPEFLIYFQGTGAADDSGLPNDRFFAVRPEGSVSTLKIQRTERGDSAVYLCASSPWAYSPLHFGNGTRLTVT.

This chain joins TRBV5-1 and TRBJ2-3, with D perhaps matching TRBD1 (6 bases). This CDR3 is 15 amino acids long. Germline V CDR1 and CDR2: SGHRS, YFSETQ. Trimming shortened V by 4 bases and J by 6 bases, and 18 bases separated the two germline ends. CDR3 nucleotide sequence: TGCGCCAGCAGCCCGACCACAGGGATAGCGGATACGCAGTATTTT. It translates to CASSPTTGIADTQYF.

The rearrangement uses TRBV2 and TRBJ1-2; 10 bases are a match to TRBD1. J was trimmed by 8 bases and V by 10 bases; bases with no gene match: 16. Germline loops: CDR1 SNHLY, CDR2 FYNNEI. The CDR3 length is 15 residues. The CDR3 nucleotides read TGTGCCAAAACAGGGGAGACAGGGGGCGCCGGCGGCTACACCTTC. Protein product: CAKTGETGGAGGYTF.

The J gene is TRBJ1-5, the V gene TRBV2, with 7 nucleotides matching TRBD1. The germline V gene has CDR1 SNHLY and CDR2 FYNNEI. This CDR3 is 16 amino acids long. Trimming at V came to 8 bases and at J to 2 bases, leaving 12 bases not matched to a gene. Here the CDR3 DNA reads TGTGCCAGCTGCCGGGACAAGGGGGCCCGCAATCAGCCCCAGCATTTT. Protein sequence: CASCRDKGARNQPQHF.